The present entry profiles one T cell receptor beta chain with its context. In this sample, this clone turned up once. The target of this receptor is not known. Qualities for individual bases were not recorded, and no much larger clone is one base off. Healthy HIV-negative adults with no recently reported acute infections or vaccinations were included as donors. All donors were Caucasian adults living in Nashville, Tennessee, USA. CD4+ T cells were enriched through magnetic negative selection, after which naive cells were positively selected on CD45RA and the remaining negative fraction served as the memory subset. Blood was collected by leukapheresis, and PBMCs were isolated by Ficoll-Histopaque density gradient centrifugation and then cryopreserved in liquid nitrogen vapor phase. Purity and quantity of every magnetically sorted T cell population were checked by analytical flow cytometry. From each sorted fraction, genomic DNA was isolated and quantified by UV absorbance on a Nanodrop 2000c.

From its cysteine to its phenylalanine, the CDR3 spans 14 amino acids. The sequence is cut down to CDR3 DNA, 42 bases in frame from base 1. The germline V gene (reference sequence) specifies LNHDA as CDR1 and SQIVND as CDR2. V is cut back by 5 bases and J by 1 base, with 5 bases in the junction unmatched. This sample was included in a study of shared clonotypes between healthy human individuals (dated by TCRdb to 2018 to 2021). Regarding the complete study: Two women and three men aged 18 to 49 years were included in the cohort. For each donor, CD4 naive and CD4 memory were each given three plates, CD8 naive was given two plates, and CD8 memory was given one plate. Blood TCR repertoires of roughly five healthy adults were deeply sequenced to estimate repertoire size and the extent of clonotype sharing between individuals. Libraries were prepared and TCR repertoires were sequenced by different laboratories using diverse techniques, in order to increase sequencing depth and limit assay-specific biases. Between about 0.8 and 9 billion PBMCs per donor were obtained by leukapheresis. General findings and caveats noted by the study authors: Naive subsets generally had larger estimated clonotype richness than memory subsets. The small number of donors limited the genetic and exposure-history diversity represented. Higher generation probabilities were observed for clonotypes shared by all four sorted-subset donors than for non-shared clonotypes. Only blood was sampled, and tissue TCR repertoires likely differ from those in blood. Roughly 5.2% of naive CD4, 3% to 4% of naive CD8, approximately 2% of memory CD4, and approximately 0.4% of memory CD8 clonotypes were shared across several donors. Incomplete sequencing was indicated by rarefaction of sorted-subset datasets, despite the large sequencing depth. Pairwise subsampling indicated that sequencing depth was expected to affect the degree of clonotype sharing among donors.

Using the deep immunoSEQ assay, multiplex PCR amplified TCR CDR3 regions from genomic DNA. Genomic DNA extracted from each cell subset was distributed evenly over all wells of several immunoSEQ 96-well plates, and each plate served as one replicate. Each replicate PCR for sorted subsets received 150 to 250 ng genomic DNA, equal to about 30,000 T cell genomes. Purified libraries were quantified with a Qubit 3.0 fluorometer, sized on a Bioanalyzer 2100, and re-quantified with the KAPA Library Quantification kit. Every immunoSEQ 96-well plate was sequenced on a separate single-read 150-cycle Illumina NextSeq 550 flow cell. Per the authors' processing: Because only junctional sequences without quality scores were contained in the immunoSEQ output, filtering matching that applied to full-length reads could not be performed. To assign V/J genes and CDR3, sequences were annotated using PyIR, a Python wrapper for IgBLAST v1.9, with IMGT germline references. Any read was removed if the V/J assignment was weak (E-value above 1e-6), the CDR3 was missing, or the read contained stop codons, out-of-frame junctions, or ambiguous translated residues. V3J clonotypes were defined as sequences sharing the same inferred V gene, J gene, and CDR3 amino acid sequence. To compute the percentage overlap between repertoires, the number of shared unique clonotypes was divided by the size of the smaller repertoire. Three approaches were used to assess repertoire richness: RTK rarefaction, the Chao1 estimator, and Recon v2.1 estimates of unobserved clonotypes. Generation probabilities were computed with OLGA for all TCRbeta clonotypes obtained by the gDNA method from a handful of donors. TCRdb took over this immuneACCESS table, retaining in-frame rearrangements with V and J assigned. Such tables are incomplete; in checked studies, under half of the missing clones stem from an unresolved V gene, and the remainder is unexplained. Clonal size and the V and J genes are those of that table, whereas D and trimming came from the DNA. This sample gives under 600,000 clones in total; about 96% of them show up just once. The top ten hold 0.045% to 0.06% of the sample.

Sequences were obtained from naive CD4+ T cells sorted from blood. What the cell subset or site label conveys for this sample: CD45RA+ positively selected. The TCR comes from a woman under 40 in good health. The V and J genes are TRBV19 and TRBJ2-7; 7 nucleotides in the junction match TRBD2. The encoded CDR3 is CASSPLAVSYEQYF. At the DNA level, the sequence is TGTGCCAGTAGTCCCCTAGCGGTGTCCTACGAGCAGTACTTC.